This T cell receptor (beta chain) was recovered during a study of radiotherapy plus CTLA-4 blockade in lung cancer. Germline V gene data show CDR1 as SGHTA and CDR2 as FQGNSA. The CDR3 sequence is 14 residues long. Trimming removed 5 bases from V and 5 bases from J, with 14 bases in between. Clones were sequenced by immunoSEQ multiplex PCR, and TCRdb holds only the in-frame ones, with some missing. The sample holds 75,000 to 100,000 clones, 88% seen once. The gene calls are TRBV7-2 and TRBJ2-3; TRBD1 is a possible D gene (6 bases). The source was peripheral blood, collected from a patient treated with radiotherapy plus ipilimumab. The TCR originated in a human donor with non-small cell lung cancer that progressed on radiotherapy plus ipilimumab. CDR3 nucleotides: TGTGCCAGCAGCACCGGGACAACCTTAGATACGCAGTATTTT. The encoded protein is CASSTGTTLDTQYF.